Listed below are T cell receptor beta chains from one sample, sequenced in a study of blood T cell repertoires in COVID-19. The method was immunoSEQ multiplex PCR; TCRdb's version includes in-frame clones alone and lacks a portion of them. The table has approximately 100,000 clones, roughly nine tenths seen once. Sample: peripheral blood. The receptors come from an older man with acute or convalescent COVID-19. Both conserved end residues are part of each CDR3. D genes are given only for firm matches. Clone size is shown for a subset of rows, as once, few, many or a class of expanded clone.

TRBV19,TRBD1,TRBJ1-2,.,TGTGCCAGTAGCGACAGGGCGCTCGGCTACACCTTC,CASSDRALGYTF
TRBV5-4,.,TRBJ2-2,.,TGTGCCAGCAGCTTGGGACAGCTAACCGGGGAGCTGTTTTTT,CASSLGQLTGELFF
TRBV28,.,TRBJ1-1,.,TGTGCCAGCATGGCCCCGAATGAAGCTTTCTTT,CASMAPNEAFF
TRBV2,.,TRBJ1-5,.,TGTGCCAGCAGTCTGGAGGGGCTCAGGCAGCCCCAGCATTTT,CASSLEGLRQPQHF
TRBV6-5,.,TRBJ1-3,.,TGTGCCAGCAGTTTAAACTCTGGAAACACCATATATTTT,CASSLNSGNTIYF
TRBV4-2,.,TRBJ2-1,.,TGTGCCAGCAGCCAAGATCCGCGAGGGGGTGAGCAGTTCTTC,CASSQDPRGGEQFF
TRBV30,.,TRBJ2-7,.,TGTGCCTGGAGCGTGAGGGATTTTGGCGGCTACGAGCAGTACTTC,CAWSVRDFGGYEQYF
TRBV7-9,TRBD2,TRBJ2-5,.,TGTGCCAGCAGCTTTTTCGGACTAGCGGACCAAGAGACCCAGTACTTC,CASSFFGLADQETQYF
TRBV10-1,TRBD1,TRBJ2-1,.,TGCGCCAGCAGCCAAACAGGGGGCGCGTACAATGAGCAGTTCTTC,CASSQTGGAYNEQFF
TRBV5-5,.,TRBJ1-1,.,TGTGCCAGCAGCCGCGACTTAGGGAACACTGAAGCTTTCTTT,CASSRDLGNTEAFF
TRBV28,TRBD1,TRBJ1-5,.,TGTGCCAGCAGTTCCCGGACAGGGGGTGGCAATCAGCCCCAGCATTTT,CASSSRTGGGNQPQHF
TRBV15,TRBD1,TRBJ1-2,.,TGTGCCACCAGCAGAGATGGGCCACAGGGGAATGGCTACACCTTC,CATSRDGPQGNGYTF
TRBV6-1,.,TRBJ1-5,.,TGTGCCAGCAGTGAGTGGACAGCTTATCAGCCCCAGCATTTT,CASSEWTAYQPQHF
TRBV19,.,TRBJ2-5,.,TGTGCCAGTAGTATTACCGGGTACCAAGAGACCCAGTACTTC,CASSITGYQETQYF
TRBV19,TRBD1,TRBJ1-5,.,TGTGCCAGTAGTTTCGGACAGGCCAATAATAGCAATCAGCCCCAGCATTTT,CASSFGQANNSNQPQHF
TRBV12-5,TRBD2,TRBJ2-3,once,TGTGCTAGTGGTTCCGTGACTAGCGGCTCCAGGGGCACAGATACGCAGTATTTT,CASGSVTSGSRGTDTQYF
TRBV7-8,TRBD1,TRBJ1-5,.,TGTGCCAGCAGCTCAGGACAGGGCTATCAGCCCCAGCATTTT,CASSSGQGYQPQHF
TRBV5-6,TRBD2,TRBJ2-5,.,TGTGCCAGCAGCTTGGGGCTGGCGCGGGGGGTGTACCAAGAGACCCAGTACTTC,CASSLGLARGVYQETQYF
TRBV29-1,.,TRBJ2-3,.,TGCAGCGTTGAATCTGTGTCAGATACGCAGTATTTT,CSVESVSDTQYF
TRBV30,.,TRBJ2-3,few,TGTGCCTGGAGCAACCCCCGGCAGCGTGCTAGCACAGATACGCAGTATTTT,CAWSNPRQRASTDTQYF
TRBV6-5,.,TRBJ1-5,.,TGTGCCAGCAGTTACCGGACAGATCAGCCCCAGCATTTT,CASSYRTDQPQHF
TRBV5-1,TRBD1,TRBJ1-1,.,TGCGCCAGCAGCTTACAGACAGGGTCGAACACTGAAGCTTTCTTT,CASSLQTGSNTEAFF
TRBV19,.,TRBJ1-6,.,TGTGCCAGTAGACCAGGAGGAGTCCTTCATTCACCCCTCCACTTT,CASRPGGVLHSPLHF
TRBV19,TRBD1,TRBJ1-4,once,TGTGCCAGTAGTCAGAAGGGGGCAAGTGAAAAACTGTTTTTT,CASSQKGASEKLFF
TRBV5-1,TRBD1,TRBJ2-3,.,TGCGCCAGCAGCTTGGATGGGACAGGGGAGGATACGCAGTATTTT,CASSLDGTGEDTQYF
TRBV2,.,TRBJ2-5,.,TGTGCCAGCTCAAACCGGGGATCGACCCGAGAGACCCAGTACTTC,CASSNRGSTRETQYF
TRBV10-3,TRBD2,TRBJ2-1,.,TGTGCCATCAGTGACCCAGGACTAGCGGGAAACAATGAGCAGTTCTTC,CAISDPGLAGNNEQFF
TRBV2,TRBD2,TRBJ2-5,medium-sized,TGTGCCAGCAGTGAAGCGCTAGCGGGGGGGCAAGAGACCCAGTACTTC,CASSEALAGGQETQYF
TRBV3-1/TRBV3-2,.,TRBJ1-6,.,TGTGCCAGCAGCCAAGTGGACAGCCAAAATTCACCCCTCCACTTT,CASSQVDSQNSPLHF
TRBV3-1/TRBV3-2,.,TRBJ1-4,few,TGTGCCAGCACCGTCACGAGGGGAGGCGAAAAACTGTTTTTT,CASTVTRGGEKLFF
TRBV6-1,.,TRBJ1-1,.,TGTGCCAGCAGTGAGGGAGGGGGGAGGACTGAAGCTTTCTTT,CASSEGGGRTEAFF
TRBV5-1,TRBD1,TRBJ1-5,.,TGCGCCAGCAGCCAAGGACAGGGTCAGCCCCAGCATTTT,CASSQGQGQPQHF
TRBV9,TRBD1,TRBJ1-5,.,TGTGCCAGCAGCGAAAGGACAGGGTATAGCAATCAGCCCCAGCATTTT,CASSERTGYSNQPQHF
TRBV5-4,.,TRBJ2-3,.,TGTGCCAGCAGCCCCGGGTCCTCTAGCACAGATACGCAGTATTTT,CASSPGSSSTDTQYF
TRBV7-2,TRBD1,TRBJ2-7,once,TGTGCCACCAGGACAGGGGGCTTAAGAGAGCAGTACTTC,CATRTGGLREQYF
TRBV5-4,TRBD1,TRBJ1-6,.,TGTGCCAGCAGCTTAGACAGGGGTAATTCACCCCTCCACTTT,CASSLDRGNSPLHF
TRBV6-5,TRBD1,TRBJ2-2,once,TGTGCCAGCAGTAGACAGGGTGAGACCGGGGAGCTGTTTTTT,CASSRQGETGELFF
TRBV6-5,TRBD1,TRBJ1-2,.,TGTGCCAGCAGTCGCAGGGGGCCTTCTAACTATGGCTACACCTTC,CASSRRGPSNYGYTF
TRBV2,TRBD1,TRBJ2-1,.,TGTGCCAGCAGGATTGACAGGGGGATAGGTGAGCAGTTCTTC,CASRIDRGIGEQFF
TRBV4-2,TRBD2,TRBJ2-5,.,TGTGCCAGCAGCCAAGAGACTAGCGGGGGGGAGACCCAGTACTTC,CASSQETSGGETQYF
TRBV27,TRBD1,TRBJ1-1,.,TGTGCCAGCAGTATCGGGACAGACACTGAAGCTTTCTTT,CASSIGTDTEAFF
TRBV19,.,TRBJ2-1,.,TGTGCCAGTAGTATAGCTCACTCCTCAGGGGGGTACAATGAGCAGTTCTTC,CASSIAHSSGGYNEQFF
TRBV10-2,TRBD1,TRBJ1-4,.,TGCGCCAGCCTGCTCCAGACAGGGGGTAATGAAAAACTGTTTTTT,CASLLQTGGNEKLFF
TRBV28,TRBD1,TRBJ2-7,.,TGTGCCAGCAGTTTTAGGACAGGATCCTACGAGCAGTACTTC,CASSFRTGSYEQYF
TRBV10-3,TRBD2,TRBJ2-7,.,TGTGCCATCAGTGAGTCTGGGCGGGGGGGCCAGTACGAGCAGTACTTC,CAISESGRGGQYEQYF
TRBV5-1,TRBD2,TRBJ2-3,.,TGCGCCAGCAGCGCCGAGCGGGGATTTGCAGATACGCAGTATTTT,CASSAERGFADTQYF
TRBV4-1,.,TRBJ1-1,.,TGCGCCAGCAGCCAAGATCGTTTGAACACTGAAGCTTTCTTT,CASSQDRLNTEAFF
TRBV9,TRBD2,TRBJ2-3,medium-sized,TGTGCCAGCAGCGGCGGGACTAGCGGACTCACAGATACGCAGTATTTT,CASSGGTSGLTDTQYF
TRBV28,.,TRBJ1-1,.,TGTGCCAGCAGTGGAGGGAACACTGAAGCTTTCTTT,CASSGGNTEAFF
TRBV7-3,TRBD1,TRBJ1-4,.,TGTGCCAGCAGCTCCGGGACAGGGGATGAAAAACTGTTTTTT,CASSSGTGDEKLFF
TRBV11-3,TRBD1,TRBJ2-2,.,TGTGCCAGCAGCCCCGGGACAGGGGGGAACACCGGGGAGCTGTTTTTT,CASSPGTGGNTGELFF
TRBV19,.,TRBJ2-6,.,TGTGCCAGTAGTAAGGGGGTATCCGGGGCCAACGTCCTGACTTTC,CASSKGVSGANVLTF
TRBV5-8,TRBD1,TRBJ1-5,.,TGTGCCAGCAGCTTGGATGGGACAGAGCACAATCAGCCCCAGCATTTT,CASSLDGTEHNQPQHF
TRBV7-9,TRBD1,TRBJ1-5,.,TGTGCCAGCAGCTTCGGGACAGACCTTTATAGCAATCAGCCCCAGCATTTT,CASSFGTDLYSNQPQHF
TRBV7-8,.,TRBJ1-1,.,TGTGCCAGCAGCTTAGGGGCAGCGAACACTGAAGCTTTCTTT,CASSLGAANTEAFF
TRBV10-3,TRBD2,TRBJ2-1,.,TGTGCCATCAGTGAGTCACTAGCGGGGCGCAATGAGCAGTTCTTC,CAISESLAGRNEQFF
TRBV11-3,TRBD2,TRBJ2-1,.,TGTGCCAGCAGCGGTAGCGGGGGTGGGAATGAGCAGTTCTTC,CASSGSGGGNEQFF